This T cell receptor (beta chain) was profiled in a study of blood T cell repertoires in COVID-19. Whole-study context: The United States, Italy and Spain were the sources of the acute and convalescent COVID-19 samples.

This clone occurred once. Per the original data handling: Cell counts per sample came from amplifying reference gene primers. TCRdb's copy holds only in-frame clones and misses some; the assay was immunoSEQ multiplex PCR. V, J and clone size reflect that table, while D and trimming were determined from the DNA. The sample contains over 90,000 clones, about 85% of which appear only once. The CDR3 contains 16 residues. In germline, CDR1 is LGHNA, CDR2 YSLEER. V shed 1 base and J shed 4 bases, with 14 bases lying between them. The chain has TRBV4-3 and TRBJ2-1, with D tentatively TRBD2 (7 bases). The TCR was taken from a man between 45 and 60 years old with active COVID-19. Sample: peripheral blood. This CDR3 is CASSQVGRGGYNEQFF. Here the CDR3 DNA reads TGCGCCAGCAGCCAAGTGGGGAGGGGGGGTTACAATGAGCAGTTCTTC.